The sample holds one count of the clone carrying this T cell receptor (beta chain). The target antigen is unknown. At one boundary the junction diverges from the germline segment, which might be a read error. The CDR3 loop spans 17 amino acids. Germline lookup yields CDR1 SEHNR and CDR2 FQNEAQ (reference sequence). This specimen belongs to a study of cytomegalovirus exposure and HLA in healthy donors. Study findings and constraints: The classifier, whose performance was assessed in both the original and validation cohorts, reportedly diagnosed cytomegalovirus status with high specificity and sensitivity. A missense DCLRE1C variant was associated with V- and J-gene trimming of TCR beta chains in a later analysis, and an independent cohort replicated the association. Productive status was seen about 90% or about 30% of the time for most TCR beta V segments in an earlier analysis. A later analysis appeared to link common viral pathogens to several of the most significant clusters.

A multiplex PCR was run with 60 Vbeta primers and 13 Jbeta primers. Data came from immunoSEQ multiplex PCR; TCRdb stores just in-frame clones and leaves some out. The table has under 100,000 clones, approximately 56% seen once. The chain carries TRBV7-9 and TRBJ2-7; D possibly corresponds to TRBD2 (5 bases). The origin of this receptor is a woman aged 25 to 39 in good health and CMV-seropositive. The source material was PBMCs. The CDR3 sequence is CSSSLANLTSRGMEQYF. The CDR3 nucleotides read TGTTCCAGCAGCTTAGCGAACCTTACTAGTAGAGGGATGGAGCAGTACTTC.